Each of the 26 T cell receptor beta chains below was sequenced from the same sample in a study of naive and memory T cell subsets. Study-wide points: Especially in CD8 cells, naive repertoires contained a few larger clonotypes, possibly CD45RA-re-expressing memory cells.

Their recognized antigens are unknown. Two oligonucleotides, mixed equimolar, formed the beta constant-region primer covering TRBC1 and TRBC2. Four rounds of PCR amplified the ligated cDNA using nested alpha and beta constant-region primers plus SP2. TCRdb re-analysed the UMI-ligation and nested PCR reads in MiXCR, keeping a single row per CDR3 protein. This repertoire shows around 160,000 distinct CDR3 sequences, 20% to 25% found once; its top ten account for 0.09% to 0.13%. Specimen: naive CD4+ T cells from blood. These receptor sequences come from a human donor in good health.

V is TRBV12-5 and J is TRBJ2-1; TRBD1 aligns across 12 bases. The CDR3 runs to 15 residues. Germline assignment: CDR1 LGHNT and CDR2 FRNRAP. Trimming cost V 5 bases and J 8 bases; bases outside gene matches: 7. CDR3 nucleotide sequence: TGTGCTAGTGGTACGGGACAGGGGGCGTATGATGAGCAGTTCTTC. This codes for CASGTGQGAYDEQFF.

J is TRBJ2-3 and V is TRBV27; D ambiguous. V gave up 0 bases and J gave up 2 bases, with 9 bases separating them. Germline-derived CDR1 and CDR2 are MNHEY and SMNVEV (reference sequence). The CDR3 covers 15 residues. CDR3 DNA sequence: TGTGCCAGCAGTTTATCGCGGCCCCCCACAGATACGCAGTATTTT. Protein sequence: CASSLSRPPTDTQYF.

This sequence joins TRBV6-5 and TRBJ2-7; maybe TRBD2 (6 bases). CDR3 length: 16 amino acids. The germline V and J ends were trimmed by 0 bases and 5 bases, with 17 bases remaining between them. CDR1 is MNHEY, CDR2 SVGAGI, per germline. The CDR3 spells CASSYSSSGGINEQYF. The CDR3 DNA reads TGTGCCAGCAGTTACTCATCCTCAGGAGGGATCAACGAGCAGTACTTC.

The V gene is TRBV6-6, the J gene TRBJ2-5; D is unresolved. The germline V and J ends were trimmed by 6 bases and 1 base, with 12 bases remaining between them. Germline CDR1 and CDR2: MNHNY and SVGAGI (reference sequence). The CDR3 sequence is 14 residues long. This CDR3 is CASRGHLGQETQYF. The CDR3 coding sequence is TGTGCCAGCAGAGGCCATTTGGGCCAAGAGACCCAGTACTTC.

The J gene is TRBJ2-7, the V gene TRBV19; TRBD1 matches at 9 bases. The CDR3 spans 14 residues. The V and J ends lost 9 bases and 2 bases, in that order; junction bases with no gene match: 8. CDR1 and CDR2 from the germline V gene are LNHDA and SQIVND (reference sequence). In nucleotides, the CDR3 is TGTGCCAGCAAGGGACAGGGCGGTCCCTACGAGCAGTACTTC. Its protein is CASKGQGGPYEQYF.

This clonotype has a handful of counts. The V call is TRBV10-3, the J call TRBJ2-3, with a possible D match to TRBD1 (6 bases). CDR3 length equals 16 residues. Per germline, CDR1 ENHRY and CDR2 SYGVKD. Trimming left V 4 bases short and J 4 bases short, with 18 bases between. CDR3 sequence: CAISGKRTATPDTQYF. CDR3 nucleotide sequence: TGTGCCATCAGTGGGAAGAGGACAGCCACCCCAGATACGCAGTATTTT.

The J gene is TRBJ1-5, the V gene TRBV28; D is possibly TRBD1 (5 bases). Trimming shortened V by 6 bases and J by 1 base, and 13 bases separated the two germline ends. Germline-derived CDR1 and CDR2 are MDHEN and SYDVKM. The CDR3 sequence is 15 residues long. The DNA of the CDR3 is TGTGCCAGCAGCATCGGGACGGTAAGCAATCAGCCCCAGCATTTT. Translation gives CASSIGTVSNQPQHF.

The table lists this clonotype with many counts. The genes are TRBV4-3 and TRBJ2-1, with unresolved D. Germline V gives CDR1 LGHNA, CDR2 YSLEER. Trimming left V 0 bases short and J 7 bases short, with 13 bases between. CDR3 length equals 15 residues. CDR3 nucleotide sequence: TGCGCCAGCAGCCAAGATTTAACTATTGGGAATGAGCAGTTCTTC. Protein: CASSQDLTIGNEQFF.

The chain is built from TRBV18 and TRBJ1-1, with a tentative D call TRBD1 (5 bases). Germline values: CDR1 KGHSH, CDR2 LQKENI. The CDR3 length is 15 residues. V lost 3 bases and J lost 4, with 15 bases in between. The CDR3 DNA sequence: TGTGCCAGCTCACCCGGTGGGGGAGGATTCACTGAAGCTTTCTTT. Translated, it gives CASSPGGGGFTEAFF. Looking up the rest from reference TRBV18 and TRBJ1-1 gives the full variable domain: NAGVMQNPRHLVRRRGQEARLRCSPMKGHSHVYWYRQLPEEGLKFMVYLQKENIIDESGMPKERFSAEFPKEGPSILRIQQVVRGDSAAYFCASSPGGGGFTEAFFGQGTRLTVV.

The V gene is TRBV12-3 or TRBV12-4, the J gene TRBJ2-2; D gene ambiguous. V was cut by 6 bases and J by 6 bases, with 8 bases left in between. The CDR3 is 12 amino acids. The CDR3 region is CASRPEAGELFF. CDR3 nucleotide sequence: TGTGCCAGCAGACCCGAGGCCGGGGAGCTGTTTTTT.

The chain combines TRBV9 with TRBJ1-2, with 8 bases matching TRBD1. Germline trimming cut 0 bases from V and 5 bases from J; bases unmatched to any gene: 6. The CDR3 consists of 15 residues. The germline CDR1 and CDR2 sequences are SGDLS and YYNGEE. The CDR3 is CASSVGDRKTYGYTF. CDR3 DNA: TGTGCCAGCAGCGTAGGGGACAGGAAAACGTATGGCTACACCTTC.

This clonotype came up a few times. The chain employs TRBV6-1 and TRBJ2-7; tentatively, D is TRBD1 or TRBD2 (5 bases each). The CDR3 loop spans 15 amino acids. Trimming pared 6 bases from V and 7 bases from J, leaving 22 bases between. Germline CDR1 reads MNHNS; CDR2 reads SASEGT. This chain's CDR3 is CASRDYRDGEREQYF. The DNA of the CDR3 is TGTGCCAGCAGAGACTACCGGGACGGAGAGAGGGAGCAGTACTTC.

The V call is TRBV29-1, the J call TRBJ2-1; 10 bases line up with TRBD2. Unmatched junction bases numbered 4, after V lost 1 base and J lost 1 base. From germline, CDR1 is SQVTM and CDR2 ANQGSEA. The CDR3 totals 16 residues. The CDR3: CSVEGGSGRSYNEQFF. In DNA form, the CDR3 reads TGCAGCGTTGAAGGTGGTAGCGGGAGGTCCTACAATGAGCAGTTCTTC.

The genes are TRBV7-3 and TRBJ2-1, with 10 bases lining up with TRBD1. Germline V lookup: CDR1 SGHTA, CDR2 FQGTGA. The CDR3 runs to 16 residues. V shed 5 bases, J shed 8 bases, and the junction held 12 bases outside the gene matches. The CDR3 protein is CASSPLGQGVGDEQFF. CDR3 coding DNA: TGTGCCAGCAGCCCCTTAGGACAGGGGGTCGGAGATGAGCAGTTCTTC.

The J gene is TRBJ1-5, the V gene TRBV28, with 7 positions matching TRBD1. Germline V CDR1 and CDR2: MDHEN, SYDVKM. The CDR3 contains 17 residues. V shed 6 bases, J shed 1 base, and the junction held 12 bases outside the gene matches. The CDR3 protein is CASRSQGRRGSNQPQHF. Written as DNA, the CDR3 is TGTGCCAGCAGATCACAGGGGCGTCGGGGAAGCAATCAGCCCCAGCATTTT.

The rearrangement joins TRBV7-9 to TRBJ2-1; D ambiguous. CDR3 size: 13 residues. The ends were cut back, 5 bases at V and 7 bases at J, with 12 bases in the middle. The V gene's germline CDR1 is SEHNR and CDR2 FQNEAQ (reference sequence). This CDR3 is CASSRVDGNEQFF. In DNA, the CDR3 is TGTGCCAGCAGCCGCGTGGACGGGAATGAGCAGTTCTTC. Full variable domain (missing parts from reference TRBV7-9 and TRBJ2-1): DTGVSQNPRHKITKRGQNVTFRCDPISEHNRLYWYRQTLGQGPEFLTYFQNEAQLEKSRLLSDRFSAERPKGSFSTLEIQRTEQGDSAMYLCASSRVDGNEQFFGPGTRLTVL.

The chain recombines TRBV5-1 with TRBJ2-2; D gene unclear. V lost 0 bases and J 4 bases, leaving 13 bases between the germline ends. The length of the CDR3 is 16 residues. Germline V gene lookup returns CDR1 SGHRS and CDR2 YFSETQ. The DNA of the CDR3 is TGCGCCAGCAGCTTGGAGCCTCGGGTCGCCACCGGGGAGCTGTTTTTT. As protein: CASSLEPRVATGELFF. Variable domain in full (rest from reference TRBV5-1 and TRBJ2-2): KAGVTQTPRYLIKTRGQQVTLSCSPISGHRSVSWYQQTPGQGLQFLFEYFSETQRNKGNFPGRFSGRQFSNSRSEMNVSTLELGDSALYLCASSLEPRVATGELFFGEGSRLTVL.

This clonotype has a handful of counts. The CDR3 DNA reads TGCGCCAGCAGCCAAGAAAGAACGGGACAGGCCTCCTACGAGCAGTACTTC. It is translated as CASSQERTGQASYEQYF. The gene calls are TRBV4-1 and TRBJ2-7; 8 nucleotides line up with TRBD1. The CDR3 spans 17 residues. Germline V gene data show CDR1 as MGHRA and CDR2 as YSYEKL. Trimming at V came to 0 bases and at J to 0 bases, leaving 7 bases not matched to a gene.

This clonotype was counted many times. The chain carries TRBV7-9 and TRBJ2-7; D call uncertain. This CDR3 has 11 residues. Germline V CDR1 and CDR2: SEHNR, FQNEAQ (reference sequence). Between the trimmed V and J ends, which lost 2 bases and 6 bases, there was a span of 5 bases. The CDR3 nucleotides read TGTGCCAGCAGCTTACGTTTCGAGCAGTACTTC. Its translation: CASSLRFEQYF.

The chain has TRBV6-2 or TRBV6-3 and TRBJ2-6; D possibly corresponds to TRBD1 (5 bases). CDR3 length: 16 residues. Germline lookup yields CDR1 MNHEY and CDR2 SVGEGT. V lost 6 bases and J 0 bases, leaving 12 bases between the germline ends. The CDR3 coding sequence is TGTGCCAGCAGGGACACGGCTTCCTCTGGGGCCAACGTCCTGACTTTC. This translates into CASRDTASSGANVLTF.

This clonotype was picked up many times. This chain joins TRBV29-1 and TRBJ2-1; TRBD2 agrees at 12 bases. CDR3 length equals 14 residues. The V gene end was trimmed by 5 bases and the J gene end by 3 bases; junction bases not matched to a gene: 2. The germline V gene has CDR1 SQVTM and CDR2 ANQGSEA. CDR3 sequence (DNA): TGCAGCGTTCCTAGCGGGAGGGACTACAATGAGCAGTTCTTC. Its translation is CSVPSGRDYNEQFF.

The gene calls are TRBV6-5 and TRBJ1-6, with no clear D. Germline V gene lookup returns CDR1 MNHEY and CDR2 SVGAGI. The CDR3 loop spans 18 amino acids. V was shortened by 2 bases and J by 0 bases, with 14 bases between the two germline ends. CDR3 loop: CASSYAILGSSYNSPLHF. CDR3 sequence (DNA): TGTGCCAGCAGTTACGCAATCCTAGGGAGCTCCTATAATTCACCCCTCCACTTT.

V and J are TRBV19 and TRBJ2-7; D call uncertain. The CDR3 has 14 amino acids. The V and J ends lost 3 bases and 1 base respectively, with 10 bases between them. Germline V gene lookup returns CDR1 LNHDA and CDR2 SQIVND (reference sequence). The CDR3 is CASSISQVSYEQYF. CDR3 in DNA: TGTGCCAGTAGTATTAGCCAAGTTTCCTACGAGCAGTACTTC.

This clonotype has more than one count but fewer than ten. The gene calls are TRBV27 and TRBJ2-3; D remains unclear. This CDR3 contains 13 residues. Trimming pared 4 bases from V and 6 bases from J, leaving 11 bases between. Looked up from germline, CDR1 is MNHEY and CDR2 is SMNVEV (reference sequence). The CDR3 reads CASSWNGLDTQYF. Here the CDR3 DNA reads TGTGCCAGCAGTTGGAACGGGTTGGATACGCAGTATTTT.

This clonotype turned up a few times. V gene TRBV4-1 combines with J gene TRBJ2-7, with D tentatively TRBD1 or TRBD2 (5 bases each). V dropped 4 bases and J dropped 7 bases, with 14 bases sitting between them. Germline V CDR1 and CDR2: MGHRA, YSYEKL. The CDR3 spans 13 residues. The CDR3 loop reads CASSPGLWGEQYF. CDR3 nucleotide sequence: TGCGCCAGCAGCCCGGGGCTATGGGGTGAGCAGTACTTC.

The chain combines TRBV20-1 with TRBJ2-7, with 10 bases fitting TRBD2. Trimming at V came to 1 base and at J to 3 bases, leaving 9 bases not matched to a gene. The germline gives CDR1 DFQATT, CDR2 SNEGSKA (reference sequence). The CDR3 loop spans 16 amino acids. This CDR3 reads CSARGSSGRSDYEQYF. CDR3 DNA: TGCAGTGCTAGAGGGAGTAGCGGGAGGTCGGACTACGAGCAGTACTTC.